A selection of T cell receptor beta chains follows, all from one sample in a study of tumor-infiltrating lymphocytes in primary liver carcinoma. TCRdb re-analysed the multiplex PCR reads in MiXCR, keeping a single row per CDR3 protein. The sample records about 200,000 distinct CDR3 sequences, approximately 64% being singletons. Sequenced sample: peripheral blood. The origin of the receptors is an older woman with primary liver carcinoma and hepatitis B virus infection. The CDR3 runs from the conserved cysteine through the conserved F or W. Each record gives: clone size, D gene, J gene, V gene, CDR3 protein, CDR3 DNA. D genes are given only for firm matches. Rows give clone size only sometimes, using once, few, many, or a class for an expanded clone.

. . TRBJ1-6 TRBV2 CASSEQGSNSPLHF TGTGCCAGCAGTGAACAGGGGAGTAATTCACCCCTCCACTTT
. . TRBJ2-7 TRBV11-2 CASSSEPGVEKYF TGTGCCAGCAGCTCAGAGCCGGGGGTCGAGAAGTACTTC
. . TRBJ2-7 TRBV11-2 CANSPQTNGLAYEQYF TGTGCCAACAGCCCTCAGACTAACGGGCTCGCCTACGAGCAGTATTTC
many TRBD1 TRBJ1-2 TRBV29-1 CSVAPGTGGSYGYTF TGCAGCGTTGCCCCCGGGACAGGGGGGTCCTATGGCTACACCTTC
. . TRBJ1-1 TRBV12-3/TRBV12-4 CGSSTTENTEAFF TGTGGCAGCAGCACGACAGAGAACACTGAAGCTTTCTTT
. . TRBJ2-7 TRBV14 CASSHPAGINEQYF TGTGCCAGCAGCCATCCCGCAGGGATAAACGAGCAGTACTTC
many TRBD1 TRBJ1-2 TRBV5-8 CASSLWDSPSLGYTF TGTGCCAGCAGCCTATGGGACAGCCCGTCTTTAGGCTACACCTTC
few . TRBJ2-2 TRBV11-3 CASRNHKNTGELFF TGTGCCAGCAGGAACCATAAGAACACCGGGGAGCTGTTTTTT
many TRBD2 TRBJ2-3 TRBV4-1 CASSQGNGRPRTDTRYF TGCGCCAGCAGCCAGGGAAACGGGAGGCCCCGCACAGATACGCGGTATTTT
. . TRBJ2-3 TRBV11-2 CTSSLDIIDTQYF TGTACCAGCAGCTTAGATATAATAGATACGCAGTATTTT
. TRBD1 TRBJ1-6 TRBV7-9 CASSSGTDRVGNSPPHF TGTGCCAGCAGCTCGGGGACCGACAGGGTCGGTAATTCACCCCCCCACTTT
. TRBD2 TRBJ2-1 TRBV7-8 CASSTLAGSYNEQFF TGTGCCAGCAGCACGCTAGCGGGAAGTTACAATGAGCAGTTCTTC
. . TRBJ2-7 TRBV6-6 CANVGWCSYKQYF TGTGCCAACGTTGGATGGTGCTCCTACAAGCAGTACTTC
. TRBD2 TRBJ2-3 TRBV4-2 CASSQMTSTRTTDTQYF TGTGCCAGCAGCCAAATGACTAGCACGAGAACCACAGATACGCAGTATTTT
once . TRBJ2-5 TRBV5-1 CANSPDRSYQETQYF TGCGCCAACAGCCCCGACAGGAGCTATCAAGAGACCCAGTACTTC
. . TRBJ2-1 TRBV11-2 CASSTLTANNEQFF TGTGCCAGCAGCACACTAACGGCAAACAATGAGCAGTTCTTC
. TRBD2 TRBJ2-1 TRBV29-1 CGAAPAGGPGNEQFF TGCGGCGCCGCCCCAGCGGGAGGGCCGGGCAATGAGCAATTCTTC
. . TRBJ2-5 TRBV11-2 CASSLGRLLETQYF TGTGCCAGCAGCTTAGGTAGACTGCTGGAGACCCAGTACTTC
. . TRBJ2-7 TRBV11-2 CASSLQIGSYEQYF TGTGCCAGCAGTTTACAAATCGGTTCCTACGAGCAGTACTTC
. . TRBJ1-6 TRBV12-3/TRBV12-4 CVSTSNFRGLHNSPLHF TGTGTCAGCACTTCAAACTTCCGGGGACTTCATAATTCACCCCTCCACTTT
few . TRBJ2-1 TRBV7-8 CASSLARLDSYNEQFF TGTGCCAGCAGCTTAGCGCGACTAGATTCCTACAATGAGCAGTTCTTC
. TRBD2 TRBJ2-7 TRBV7-9 CASGTMTSVSTYDQYF TGTGCCAGCGGCACAATGACTAGCGTCTCTACCTACGACCAGTACTTC
. TRBD1 TRBJ1-1 TRBV5-1 CASSGGDSSNTEALF TGCGCCAGCAGCGGCGGGGACAGCTCGAACACTGAAGCTCTCTTT
. TRBD1 TRBJ2-3 TRBV5-6 CASSRQGAAFTDTQYF TGTGCCAGCAGCAGACAGGGGGCGGCCTTCACAGATACGCAGTATTTT
. TRBD1 TRBJ1-1 TRBV12-3/TRBV12-4 CASTGDLNTEAFF TGTGCGAGTACAGGGGATCTGAACACTGAAGCTTTCTTT